This entry lists 12 T cell receptor beta chains sequenced from one sample in a study of blood T cell repertoires in COVID-19. This table comes from immunoSEQ multiplex PCR, and its TCRdb copy is limited to in-frame clones, with some not included. The data contain around 130,000 clones, around 89% of them singletons. Material for sequencing was peripheral blood. These receptors all stem from a man aged 45-65 years with active or convalescent COVID-19.

This clone was counted once. This rearrangement joins TRBV28 to TRBJ2-7, with D tentatively TRBD1 (5 bases). The CDR3 length is 13 residues. Germline V gene lookup returns CDR1 MDHEN and CDR2 SYDVKM. V was trimmed by 6 bases and J by 3 bases, leaving 12 bases between them. The CDR3, as DNA: TGTGCCAGCAGCCTACCTCAGGGCTACGAGCAGTACTTC. It encodes CASSLPQGYEQYF.

The genes are TRBV10-1 and TRBJ2-1; the match to TRBD2 covers 9 bases. The V gene's germline CDR1 is WNHNN and CDR2 SYGVQD (reference sequence). V dropped 7 bases and J dropped 6; count of bases not matched to a gene: 7. The CDR3 covers 14 residues. The CDR3 spells CASNPSGRSNEQFF. CDR3 coding DNA: TGCGCCAGCAATCCCAGCGGGAGGTCCAATGAGCAGTTCTTC.

The chain recombines TRBV7-2 with TRBJ1-3, with 8 nucleotides matching TRBD1. The germline gives CDR1 SGHTA, CDR2 FQGNSA. Trimming cost V 7 bases and J 3 bases; bases outside gene matches: 11. This CDR3 region has 16 residues. The CDR3: CASTRDRGAFGNTIYF. The DNA of the CDR3 is TGTGCCAGCACCCGCGACAGGGGAGCTTTTGGAAACACCATATATTTT.

This clone was seen only a few times. The rearrangement joins TRBV18 to TRBJ1-2; no firm D call. The V end was cut by 5 bases, the J end by 2 bases, with 12 bases between. Germline loops: CDR1 KGHSH, CDR2 LQKENI. The CDR3 consists of 14 residues. The CDR3 nucleotides are TGTGCCAGCTCATCCGGACTGAACAACTATGGCTACACCTTC. Its protein product is CASSSGLNNYGYTF.

The chain couples TRBV19 to TRBJ1-5, with unresolved D. This CDR3 contains 13 residues. Looked up from germline, CDR1 is LNHDA and CDR2 is SQIVND (reference sequence). The V gene lost 5 bases and the J gene lost 1 base, with 6 bases spanning the gap. In DNA form, the CDR3 reads TGTGCCAGTAGTGTCCAGAGCAATCAGCCCCAGCATTTT. This translates into CASSVQSNQPQHF.

The genes are TRBV5-1 and TRBJ1-5, with 7 bases fitting TRBD1. This CDR3 has 17 amino acids. Germline CDR1 and CDR2: SGHRS and YFSETQ. V shed 4 bases and J 2 bases; nucleotides not matched to a gene: 12. CDR3 nucleotides: TGCGCCAGCAGCCCGACCCCGACAGGGACCGGCAATCAGCCCCAGCATTTT. As protein: CASSPTPTGTGNQPQHF.

This chain uses TRBV6-5 with TRBJ2-5; D possibly corresponds to TRBD2 (5 bases). Deletions cut 5 bases from V and 5 bases from J, with 9 bases between. CDR1 is MNHEY, CDR2 SVGAGI, per germline. This CDR3 is built from 12 residues. This CDR3 reads CASSRRRETQYF. The CDR3 DNA follows: TGTGCCAGCAGTCGCCGGAGGGAGACCCAGTACTTC.

With regard to this clone: One junction end disagrees with the germline gene, perhaps due to a read error. V usage is TRBV4-2 and J usage is TRBJ1-6, with unresolved D. The CDR3 loop spans 17 amino acids. Germline V lookup: CDR1 LGHNA, CDR2 YNFKEQ. CDR3 bases: TGTGCCAGCAGCGAAGACTCCCCGAGCTCCTATAATTCACCCCTCCACTTT. This codes for CASSEDSPSSYNSPLHF.

The V call is TRBV24-1, the J call TRBJ2-3, with TRBD2 as a possible D gene (6 bases). The CDR3 has 14 residues. Germline V gene lookup returns CDR1 KGHDR and CDR2 SFDVKD. Deletions cut 3 bases from V and 2 bases from J, with 8 bases between. The CDR3 loop is CATSDRDFTDTQYF. In DNA form, the CDR3 reads TGTGCCACCAGTGATAGGGACTTCACAGATACGCAGTATTTT.

The chain recombines TRBV6-2 or TRBV6-3 with TRBJ1-1; D not certain. CDR1 is MNHEY and CDR2 is SVGEGT in the germline V gene. There are 12 residues in the CDR3. The V end lost 4 bases, the J end lost 9 bases, and 12 bases lay between the germline ends. The chain's CDR3 is CASSFPNNQAFF. As DNA, the CDR3 is TGTGCCAGCAGTTTTCCCAACAACCAAGCTTTCTTT.

This clone was seen more than once but under ten times. The chain has TRBV11-2 and TRBJ2-7, with D possibly TRBD1 on 6 matching bases. The germline V gene has CDR1 SGHAT and CDR2 FQNNGV. The CDR3 is 14 amino acids. Deletions cut 2 bases from V and 1 base from J, with 9 bases between. CDR3 DNA sequence: TGTGCCAGCAGCTTACGGACAGCATCCTACGAGCAGTACTTC. Translation gives CASSLRTASYEQYF.

The chain joins TRBV18 to TRBJ2-2; no firm D call. Germline lookup yields CDR1 KGHSH and CDR2 LQKENI. V lost 5 bases and J lost 4, with 11 bases in between. The length of the CDR3 is 14 residues. Here the CDR3 DNA reads TGTGCCAGCTCAACAAAACAGTCCACCGGGGAGCTGTTTTTT. It translates to CASSTKQSTGELFF.